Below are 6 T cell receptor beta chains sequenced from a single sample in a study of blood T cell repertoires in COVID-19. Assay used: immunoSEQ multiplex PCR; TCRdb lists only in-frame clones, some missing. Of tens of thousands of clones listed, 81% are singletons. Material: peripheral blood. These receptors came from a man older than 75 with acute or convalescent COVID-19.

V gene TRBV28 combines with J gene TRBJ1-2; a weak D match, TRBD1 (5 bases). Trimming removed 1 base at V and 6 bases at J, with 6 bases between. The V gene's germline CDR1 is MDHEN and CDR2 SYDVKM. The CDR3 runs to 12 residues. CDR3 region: CASSLSGNGYTF. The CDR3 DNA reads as TGTGCCAGCAGTTTATCAGGGAATGGCTACACCTTC.

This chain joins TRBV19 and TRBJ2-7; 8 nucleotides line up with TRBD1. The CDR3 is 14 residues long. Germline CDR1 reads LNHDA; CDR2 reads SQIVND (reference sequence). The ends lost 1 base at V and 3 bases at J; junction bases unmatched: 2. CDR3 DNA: TGTGCCAGTAGTATAGGACAGGGGATCTACGAGCAGTACTTC. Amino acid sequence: CASSIGQGIYEQYF.

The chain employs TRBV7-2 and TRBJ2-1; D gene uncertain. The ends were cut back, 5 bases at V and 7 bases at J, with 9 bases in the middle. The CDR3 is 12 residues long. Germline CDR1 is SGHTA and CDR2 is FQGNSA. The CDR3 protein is CASSPTPNEQFF. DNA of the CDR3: TGTGCCAGCAGCCCTACCCCGAATGAGCAGTTCTTC.

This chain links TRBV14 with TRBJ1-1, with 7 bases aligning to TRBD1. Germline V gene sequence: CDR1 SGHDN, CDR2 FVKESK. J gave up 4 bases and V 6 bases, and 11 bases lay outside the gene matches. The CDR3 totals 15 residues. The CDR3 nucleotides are TGTGCCAGCAGTGTGACAGGGAAAGGGAGCACTGAAGCTTTCTTT. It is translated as CASSVTGKGSTEAFF.

The CDR3 reads CAWSRAGASTDTQYF. The CDR3 DNA reads TGTGCCTGGAGTCGGGCGGGAGCTAGCACAGATACGCAGTATTTT. The V gene is TRBV30, the J gene TRBJ2-3; 7 nucleotides align to TRBD2. This CDR3 is built from 15 residues. Germline CDR1 GTSNPN, CDR2 SVGIG (reference sequence). The junction had 5 bases not matched to a gene; V was cut back by 2 bases and J by 0 bases.

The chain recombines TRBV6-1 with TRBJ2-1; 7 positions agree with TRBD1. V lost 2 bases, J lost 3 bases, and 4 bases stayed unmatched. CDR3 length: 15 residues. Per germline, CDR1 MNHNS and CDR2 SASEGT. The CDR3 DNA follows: TGTGCCAGCAGTGAATTTAGGGACAGCTACAATGAGCAGTTCTTC. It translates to CASSEFRDSYNEQFF.